This is a list of T cell receptor beta chains from one sample in a study of T cells after yellow fever vaccination. TCRdb reprocessed the 5' RACE reads via MiXCR and lists one record per CDR3 protein. The top ten hold approximately 15% of the sample, which has roughly 500,000 distinct CDR3 sequences, about 19% seen once. The material sequenced was PBMCs, taken 15 days after the yellow fever booster vaccination. The origin of the receptors is a man aged 25 to 40 who received the YFV17D yellow fever vaccine. Each CDR3 is given with its conserved first and last residue. D genes are given only for firm matches. Part of the rows lack a size; the others show once, few, many or a class for expanded clones.

TRBV7-9	12	-	TRBJ1-1	-	TGTGCCAGCAGCGCAGACCCCACTGAAGCTTTCTTT	CASSADPTEAFF
TRBV5-1	15	TRBD1	TRBJ2-1	-	TGCGCCAGCAAATTGACAGGGAGTTCCTACAATGAGCAGTTCTTC	CASKLTGSSYNEQFF
TRBV5-5	17	TRBD2	TRBJ2-1	few	TGTGCCAGCAGCTTATTGATAAGCGGGAGGGCCGGGGATGAGCAGTTCTTC	CASSLLISGRAGDEQFF
TRBV28	14	-	TRBJ2-7	few	TGTGCCAGCAGTCACCCGCTGGGTTCCGACGAGCAGTACTTC	CASSHPLGSDEQYF
TRBV9	15	TRBD2	TRBJ2-5	few	TGTGCCAGCAGCGTTCTAGCGGGCCGACAAGAGACCCAGTACTTC	CASSVLAGRQETQYF
TRBV6-5	16	TRBD2	TRBJ2-3	-	TGTGCCAGCAGCCCCCGACTAGCGGGAGAGCTAGATACGCAGTATTTT	CASSPRLAGELDTQYF
TRBV29-1	13	-	TRBJ1-1	-	TGCAGCGTAGGACACCTCCGAGGCACTGAAGCTTTCTTT	CSVGHLRGTEAFF
TRBV7-9	11	-	TRBJ2-1	-	TGTGCCAGCAGCTTAGAAGGGGGGCAGTTCTTC	CASSLEGGQFF
TRBV29-1	13	TRBD2	TRBJ2-7	few	TGCAGCGTTGAGGGGGGGAGCCCCTACGAGCAGTACTTC	CSVEGGSPYEQYF
TRBV7-8	15	TRBD1	TRBJ2-7	-	TGTGCCAGCAGCTCGGACCGGGACAGGGTGTTCGAGCAGTACTTC	CASSSDRDRVFEQYF
TRBV12-3/TRBV12-4	13	-	TRBJ2-2	few	TGTGCCAGTCCCGCAGACGGGTCCGGGGAGCTGTTTTTT	CASPADGSGELFF
TRBV9	14	TRBD1	TRBJ1-6	few	TGTGCCAGCAGCACCGGACAGGGACGGTCACCCCTCCACTTT	CASSTGQGRSPLHF
TRBV20-1	15	-	TRBJ2-5	-	TGCAGCGCTAGAGATCTTTCCGGGATGCGAGAGACCCAGTACTTC	CSARDLSGMRETQYF
TRBV29-1	13	-	TRBJ2-3	-	TGCAGCGTTGAAGTACCTAGCACAGATACGCAGTATTTT	CSVEVPSTDTQYF
TRBV3-1	18	TRBD2	TRBJ2-1	-	TGTGCCAGCAGCCAAAAACCCCAACTAGCGGGACTGTACAATGAGCAGTTCTTC	CASSQKPQLAGLYNEQFF
TRBV27	15	TRBD1	TRBJ1-1	-	TGTGCCACCAATCAGGGGGGCAGGGTTGGCACTGAAGCTTTCTTT	CATNQGGRVGTEAFF
TRBV7-2	15	-	TRBJ1-6	-	TGTGCCAGCAGCTTTGGGGGGAGCGGGAATTCACCCCTCCACTTT	CASSFGGSGNSPLHF
TRBV4-3	15	TRBD1	TRBJ2-7	-	TGCGCCAGCAGCTTTTCCGGGACAGGGGAATACGAGCAGTACTTC	CASSFSGTGEYEQYF
TRBV29-1	13	-	TRBJ2-1	-	TGCAGCGTTGGACTAGGGCCCTACAATGAGCAGTTCTTC	CSVGLGPYNEQFF
TRBV20-1	15	TRBD2	TRBJ2-1	many	TGCAGTGCCGCTACCGAGCGGGACGGGCCCAATGAGCAGTTCTTC	CSAATERDGPNEQFF
TRBV5-4	15	-	TRBJ2-2	-	TGTGCCAGCAGCAAGGACCCTGCGGGCACCGGGGAGCTGTTTTTT	CASSKDPAGTGELFF
TRBV6-1	15	-	TRBJ1-5	few	TGTGCCAGCAGACAATCCACAGGTTTTAATCAGCCCCAGCATTTT	CASRQSTGFNQPQHF
TRBV7-2	16	TRBD1	TRBJ2-1	many	TGTGCCAGCAGCTCCGGACTGCCCGGGACAGAAAATGAGCAGTTCTTC	CASSSGLPGTENEQFF
TRBV18	12	-	TRBJ2-2	-	TGTGCCAGCTCAACTCTCGGAGGGGAGCTGTTTTTT	CASSTLGGELFF
TRBV5-1	15	-	TRBJ1-1	few	TGCGCCAGCAGCTTTACAGGGACGTCGGACACTGAAGCTTTCTTT	CASSFTGTSDTEAFF
TRBV6-6	13	-	TRBJ2-6	-	TGTGCCACGCAGGGATTTGGGGCCAACGTCCTGACTTTC	CATQGFGANVLTF
TRBV11-2	14	-	TRBJ2-3	few	TGTGCCAGCAGCCCATACAGGGCCGAGGATACGCAGTATTTT	CASSPYRAEDTQYF
TRBV15	16	-	TRBJ2-7	-	TGTGCCACCAGCAGAGAGCCGACCAGGGTGGGCTACGAGCAGTACTTC	CATSREPTRVGYEQYF
TRBV9	15	TRBD2	TRBJ2-3	-	TGTGCCAGCAGCGTAGGACTAGCGGGAGGCGATACGCAGTATTTT	CASSVGLAGGDTQYF
TRBV9	15	TRBD1	TRBJ1-6	-	TGTGCCAGCAGCAAGCGACAGGGGGGAAATTCACCCCTCCACTTT	CASSKRQGGNSPLHF
TRBV19	16	TRBD2	TRBJ2-2	-	TGTGCCAGTGCCCGCGGGCGGACTAGCGGTACCGGGGAGCTGTTTTTT	CASARGRTSGTGELFF
TRBV5-1	16	TRBD2	TRBJ2-7	-	TGCGCCAGCAGGAGATCGGGACTACCGGACTCCTACGAGCAGTACTTC	CASRRSGLPDSYEQYF
TRBV5-6	13	-	TRBJ2-7	few	TGTGCCAGCAGGCCCGGGAGTTTAAACGAGCAGTACTTC	CASRPGSLNEQYF
TRBV6-5	15	-	TRBJ2-1	few	TGTGCCAGCAGTTACCGGGGACATCGGGTGGGTGAGCAGTTCTTC	CASSYRGHRVGEQFF
TRBV7-2	14	-	TRBJ2-7	many	TGCGCCAGCAGCCTGGTAGGTGCCTCCTACGAGCAGTACTTC	CASSLVGASYEQYF
TRBV5-1	15	TRBD2	TRBJ2-1	few	TGCGCCAGCGGATCCGGGTGGGAGGGCCAGAATGAGCAGTTCTTC	CASGSGWEGQNEQFF
TRBV5-1	12	TRBD1	TRBJ1-2	-	TGCGCCAGCAGCTGGGACAGGGGAGGCTACACCTTC	CASSWDRGGYTF
TRBV4-3	15	TRBD2	TRBJ2-1	few	TGCGCCAGCAGCCCCCGGACTAGCGGGAGCTATGAGCAGTTCTTC	CASSPRTSGSYEQFF
TRBV5-1	16	-	TRBJ2-3	-	TGCGCCAGCAGCTTGGGAACCCTAGCGAGCACAGATACGCAGTATTTT	CASSLGTLASTDTQYF
TRBV20-1	13	-	TRBJ2-1	few	TGCAGTGCTAGAGGCCAAAAATATGATGAGCAGTTCTTC	CSARGQKYDEQFF
TRBV7-2	16	TRBD2	TRBJ2-1	once	TGTGCCAGCGCCATGGTGAGCGGGATTCTTGGGGATGAGCAGTTCTTC	CASAMVSGILGDEQFF
TRBV13	18	TRBD1	TRBJ2-2	few	TGTGCCAGCAGCTTTCCACCGACAGGGGAGATTGACACCGGGGAGCTGTTTTTT	CASSFPPTGEIDTGELFF
TRBV24-1	14	TRBD2	TRBJ2-1	-	TGTGCCACCAGTGATACCCGGGAGGGGGGGAAAGGGTTCTTC	CATSDTREGGKGFF
TRBV3-1	17	-	TRBJ2-7	few	TGTGCCAGCAGCCAAGATGCGGCGATCAAGGGCCCCTACGAGCAGTACTTC	CASSQDAAIKGPYEQYF